This entry lists 14 T cell receptor beta chains sequenced from one sample in a study of spatial heterogeneity in lung cancer. TCRdb passed the 5' RACE reads through MiXCR, listing each CDR3 protein once. The table shows about 35,000 distinct CDR3 sequences, with approximately 3% occurring only once. Time point reported: sample taken at primary tumor resection. This sample comprised normal lung tissue next to the tumor, obtained at surgery. Receptors were obtained from a male donor with early-stage non-small cell lung cancer.

This clonotype occurred a few times. The genes are TRBV6-5 and TRBJ1-6; TRBD1 is a possible D gene (6 bases). V was clipped by 4 bases and J by 11 bases, with 15 bases between them. This CDR3 contains 14 residues. Germline assignment: CDR1 MNHEY and CDR2 SVGAGI. The CDR3, as DNA: TGTGCCAGCAGTTGGGGGGGGGGACATGCACCCCTCCACTTT. Translating it yields CASSWGGGHAPLHF.

This clonotype was seen ten or more times. The CDR3 bases are TGTGCCAGCAGCGTAGGTAGCGGGGGGGCAAATGAGCAGTTCTTC. Protein product: CASSVGSGGANEQFF. The chain combines TRBV9 with TRBJ2-1; TRBD2 matches 11 bases. V shed 0 bases and J 7 bases; nucleotides not matched to a gene: 3. The CDR3 sequence is 15 residues long. Looked up from germline, CDR1 is SGDLS and CDR2 is YYNGEE.

This clonotype was seen ten or more times. The V call is TRBV4-2, the J call TRBJ1-5, with D possibly matching TRBD1 (5 bases). Trimming shortened V by 1 base and J by 3 bases, and 10 bases separated the two germline ends. Germline V gene data show CDR1 as LGHNA and CDR2 as YNFKEQ. There are 15 residues in the CDR3. This CDR3 reads CASSQAGVDNQPQHF. The DNA of the CDR3 is TGTGCCAGCAGCCAAGCGGGGGTGGACAATCAGCCCCAGCATTTT.

This clonotype was counted at least ten times. The V and J genes are TRBV24-1 and TRBJ2-3, with TRBD2 as a possible D gene (5 bases). CDR3 length: 13 residues. Per germline, CDR1 KGHDR and CDR2 SFDVKD. The V and J ends lost 5 bases and 1 base respectively, with 6 bases between them. The CDR3 sequence: CATSVRGTDTQYF. The CDR3 DNA sequence: TGTGCCACCAGTGTGAGGGGCACAGATACGCAGTATTTT.

This clonotype was seen ten or more times. The chain employs TRBV2 and TRBJ2-3; D unclear. CDR1 and CDR2 from the germline V gene are SNHLY and FYNNEI. The CDR3 loop spans 18 amino acids. The V and J ends lost 2 bases and 0 bases respectively, with 18 bases between them. For the CDR3, the DNA is TGTGCCAGCAGTGAAATGCGGCGGACCTTCTCTAGCACAGATACGCAGTATTTT. Protein product: CASSEMRRTFSSTDTQYF.

This clonotype appeared many times. The chain employs TRBV29-1 and TRBJ1-2, with D possibly TRBD1 on 6 matching bases. Trimming took off 8 bases at V and 8 bases at J, with 18 bases between the two ends. CDR3 length: 12 residues. In germline, CDR1 is SQVTM, CDR2 ANQGSEA. CDR3 protein: CSFGTGTQGYTF. The CDR3 coding sequence is TGCAGCTTCGGTACAGGGACTCAAGGCTACACCTTC.

This clonotype was recorded many times. This chain uses TRBV7-9 with TRBJ1-1; D remains unclear. This CDR3 region has 12 residues. Trimming took off 5 bases at V and 2 bases at J, with 6 bases between the two ends. Germline V gene lookup returns CDR1 SEHNR and CDR2 FQNEAQ (reference sequence). DNA of the CDR3: TGTGCCAGCAGCGTGCAAAACACTGAAGCTTTCTTT. Translation gives CASSVQNTEAFF.

This clonotype was observed many times. The chain couples TRBV29-1 to TRBJ2-6, with D hard to call. Trimming took off 5 bases at V and 3 bases at J, with 8 bases between the two ends. This CDR3 contains 13 residues. Looked up from germline, CDR1 is SQVTM and CDR2 is ANQGSEA. Written as DNA, the CDR3 is TGCAGCGTTCAAGGGTATGGGGCCAACGTCCTGACTTTC. This encodes CSVQGYGANVLTF.

This clonotype occurred many times. This chain links TRBV7-9 with TRBJ2-5; weak D call: TRBD2 (6 bases). CDR1 is SEHNR and CDR2 is FQNEAQ in the germline V gene (reference sequence). CDR3 length equals 14 residues. The V gene lost 0 bases and the J gene lost 1 base, with 6 bases spanning the gap. The CDR3 protein is CASSLASGQETQYF. The DNA for the CDR3 is TGTGCCAGCAGCTTAGCTAGCGGCCAAGAGACCCAGTACTTC.

This clonotype was seen repeatedly, ten times or more. The chain links TRBV12-3 or TRBV12-4 to TRBJ2-7; D call uncertain. CDR3 length: 11 amino acids. V was shortened by 8 bases and J by 5 bases, with 10 bases between the two germline ends. CDR3 region: CASGLWDEQYF. In DNA form, the CDR3 reads TGTGCCAGCGGATTATGGGACGAGCAGTACTTC.

This clonotype occurred many times. This sequence joins TRBV10-3 and TRBJ1-1; tentatively, D is TRBD1 (6 bases). Deletions cut 7 bases from V and 4 bases from J, with 13 bases between. In germline, CDR1 is ENHRY, CDR2 SYGVKD. The CDR3 contains 13 residues. The CDR3 spells CAIIGTRGTEAFF. The CDR3 DNA reads as TGTGCCATCATAGGGACAAGGGGCACTGAAGCTTTCTTT.

The table lists this clonotype with many counts. V is TRBV4-3 and J is TRBJ1-4; D gene uncertain. V lost 0 bases and J 11 bases, leaving 13 bases between the germline ends. Germline values: CDR1 LGHNA, CDR2 YSLEER. The CDR3 runs 14 residues. The CDR3 nucleotides read TGCGCCAGCAGCCAAGACATAGGGAGCCGGAAACTGTTTTTT. It translates to CASSQDIGSRKLFF.

This clonotype was recorded at least ten times. The chain uses TRBV28 and TRBJ2-5, with 9 bases that match TRBD1. V gave up 8 bases and J gave up 1 base; unmatched junction bases: 8. The length of the CDR3 is 15 residues. Germline V gene sequence: CDR1 MDHEN, CDR2 SYDVKM. The CDR3 region has the DNA TGTGCCAGCGGTTCCCGGGACAGGGTCCAAGAGACCCAGTACTTC. Its protein is CASGSRDRVQETQYF.

This clonotype came up many times. The genes are TRBV2 and TRBJ2-3; 9 nucleotides agree with TRBD2. CDR3 size: 17 residues. The V and J ends lost 8 bases and 0 bases, in that order; junction bases with no gene match: 12. Germline CDR1 and CDR2: SNHLY and FYNNEI. CDR3 sequence: CASRASLAGASTDTQYF. Written as DNA, the CDR3 is TGTGCCAGCCGGGCGAGCTTAGCGGGAGCTAGCACAGATACGCAGTATTTT.